The source of this T cell receptor beta chain is a study of T cells in Graves' hyperthyroidism and ophthalmopathy. This clonotype was seen a few times. The CDR3 is made up of 13 amino acids. The germline V gene has CDR1 SQVTM and CDR2 ANQGSEA. V was pared by 8 bases and J by 4 bases, with 17 bases between. Using RNA transcripts as the source, TCR beta CDR3 regions were amplified. A first-round RT-PCR of the TCR CDR3 used the HTBI primer set. TCRdb used MiXCR to reprocess the multiplex PCR reads, holding one entry per CDR3 protein. The sample yields 500,000 to 750,000 distinct CDR3 sequences, more than 13% seen once.

This receptor was obtained from a woman under 30 with Graves' ophthalmopathy. V is TRBV29-1 and J is TRBJ2-5; the D is unclear. The sequenced sample was blood. The CDR3 sequence: CSIAWSKRETQYF. The CDR3 DNA reads as TGCAGCATTGCATGGTCGAAGAGAGAGACCCAGTACTTC.